The clone carrying this T cell receptor beta chain occurred many times. As yet, its antigen is unknown. The data were obtained in a study of T-cell reconstitution after alpha-beta-depleted transplantation in children. Study-wide results and limits: Several hundred expanded graft clones reportedly supplied alpha-beta T cells about two months after transplant.

Unique molecular identifiers tagged the TCRbeta library. One entry per CDR3 protein results from TCRdb running MiXCR on the PCR reads. The sample records about 830,000 distinct CDR3 sequences, roughly 15% being singletons. The receptor's source is a male patient aged 10-17 years who had a stem cell transplant for acute lymphoblastic leukemia, so the T cells may come from the graft donor. The material sequenced was PBMCs, mostly from graft donor cells, taken 360 days after TCRalphabeta/CD19-depleted stem cell transplant.

DNA of the CDR3: TGCAGCGTTTCTGGGAGGGCGGCAGATACGCAGTATTTT. Its translation is CSVSGRAADTQYF. J is TRBJ2-3 and V is TRBV29-1, with 7 bases identical to TRBD2. V trimming: 5 bases; J trimming: 4 bases; junction bases outside the gene matches: 6. The germline CDR1 and CDR2 sequences are SQVTM and ANQGSEA. This CDR3 region has 13 residues.